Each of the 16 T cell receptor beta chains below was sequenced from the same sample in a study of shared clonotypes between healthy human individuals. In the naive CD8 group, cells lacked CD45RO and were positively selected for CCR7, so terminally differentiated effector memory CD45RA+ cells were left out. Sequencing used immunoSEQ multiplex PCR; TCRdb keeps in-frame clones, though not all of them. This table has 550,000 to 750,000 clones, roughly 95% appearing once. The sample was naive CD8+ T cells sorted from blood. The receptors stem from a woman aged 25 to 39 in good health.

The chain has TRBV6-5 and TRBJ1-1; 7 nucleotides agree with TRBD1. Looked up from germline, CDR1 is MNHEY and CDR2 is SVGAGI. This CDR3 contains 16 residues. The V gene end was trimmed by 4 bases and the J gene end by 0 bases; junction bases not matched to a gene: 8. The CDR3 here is CASSWGQTLLNTEAFF. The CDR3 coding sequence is TGTGCCAGCAGTTGGGGACAGACCCTCTTGAACACTGAAGCTTTCTTT.

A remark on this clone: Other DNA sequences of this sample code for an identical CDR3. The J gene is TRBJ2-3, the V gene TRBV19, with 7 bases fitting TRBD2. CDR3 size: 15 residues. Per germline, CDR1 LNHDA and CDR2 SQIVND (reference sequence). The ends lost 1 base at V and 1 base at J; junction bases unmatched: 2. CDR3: CASSIGTSGTDTQYF. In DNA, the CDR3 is TGTGCCAGTAGTATAGGAACTAGCGGCACAGATACGCAGTATTTT.

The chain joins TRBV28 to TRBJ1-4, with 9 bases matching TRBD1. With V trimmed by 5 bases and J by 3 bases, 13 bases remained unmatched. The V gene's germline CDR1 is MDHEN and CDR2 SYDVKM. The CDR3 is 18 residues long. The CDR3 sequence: CASSRYRDRVVSNEKLFF. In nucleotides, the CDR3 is TGTGCCAGCAGTCGCTACCGGGACAGGGTTGTATCTAATGAAAAACTGTTTTTT.

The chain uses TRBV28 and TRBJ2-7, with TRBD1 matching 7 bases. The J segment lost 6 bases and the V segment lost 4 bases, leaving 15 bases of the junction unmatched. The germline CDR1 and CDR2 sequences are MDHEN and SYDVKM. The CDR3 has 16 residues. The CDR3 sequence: CASSSRDGDSAFEQYF. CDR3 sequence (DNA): TGTGCCAGCAGTTCCAGGGACGGGGACAGTGCGTTCGAGCAGTACTTC.

CDR3 protein: CASSLLAGGTGELFF. In DNA form, the CDR3 reads TGTGCCAGCAGCTTATTAGCGGGAGGAACCGGGGAGCTGTTTTTT. The chain has TRBV13 and TRBJ2-2, with 10 bases identical to TRBD2. J gave up 5 bases and V 2 bases, and 2 bases lay outside the gene matches. The CDR3 sequence is 15 residues long. Germline V lookup: CDR1 PRHDT, CDR2 FYEKMQ (reference sequence). The variable domain in full, completed from reference TRBV13 and TRBJ2-2, reads AAGVIQSPRHLIKEKRETATLKCYPIPRHDTVYWYQQGPGQDPQFLISFYEKMQSDKGSIPDRFSAQQFSDYHSELNMSSLELGDSALYFCASSLLAGGTGELFFGEGSRLTVL.

The CDR3 spells CASSPQGRGPYNEQFF. CDR3 nucleotides: TGTGCCAGCAGTCCCCAGGGGCGGGGACCCTACAATGAGCAGTTCTTC. The chain couples TRBV27 to TRBJ2-1; possibly TRBD1 or TRBD2 for D (6 bases each). V lost 5 bases to trimming and J lost 2 bases, with 16 bases between them. The CDR3 covers 16 residues. Germline CDR1 reads MNHEY; CDR2 reads SMNVEV (reference sequence).

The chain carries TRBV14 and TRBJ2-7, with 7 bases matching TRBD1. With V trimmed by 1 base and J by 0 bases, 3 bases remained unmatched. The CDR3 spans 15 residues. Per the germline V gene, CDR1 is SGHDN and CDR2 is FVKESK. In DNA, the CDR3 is TGTGCCAGCAGCCAAGGAGACAGGGACTCCTACGAGCAGTACTTC. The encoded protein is CASSQGDRDSYEQYF.

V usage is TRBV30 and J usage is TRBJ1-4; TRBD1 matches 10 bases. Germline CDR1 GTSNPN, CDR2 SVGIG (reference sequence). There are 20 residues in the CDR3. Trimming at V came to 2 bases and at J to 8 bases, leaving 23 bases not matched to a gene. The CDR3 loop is CAWSSPVIGDRGRLKEKLFF. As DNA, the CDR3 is TGTGCCTGGAGTTCCCCCGTAATAGGGGACAGGGGACGTCTGAAAGAAAAACTGTTTTTT.

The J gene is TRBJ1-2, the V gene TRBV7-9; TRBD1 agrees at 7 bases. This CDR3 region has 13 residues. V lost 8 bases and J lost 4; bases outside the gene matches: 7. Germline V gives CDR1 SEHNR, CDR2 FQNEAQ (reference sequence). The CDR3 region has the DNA TGTGCCAGCTATCCAGGGGGGGGCTATGGCTACACCTTC. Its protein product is CASYPGGGYGYTF.

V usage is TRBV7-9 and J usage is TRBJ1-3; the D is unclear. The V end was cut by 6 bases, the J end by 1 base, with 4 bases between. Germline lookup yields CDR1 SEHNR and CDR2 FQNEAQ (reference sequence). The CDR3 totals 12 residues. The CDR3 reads CASRPSGNTIYF. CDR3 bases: TGTGCCAGCAGACCTTCTGGAAACACCATATATTTT.

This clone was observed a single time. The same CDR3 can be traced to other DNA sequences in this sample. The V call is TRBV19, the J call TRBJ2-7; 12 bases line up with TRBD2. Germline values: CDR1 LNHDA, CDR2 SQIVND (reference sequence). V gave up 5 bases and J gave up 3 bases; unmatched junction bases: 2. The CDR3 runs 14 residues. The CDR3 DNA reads TGTGCCAGTAGTCTGACTAGCGGGAGCTACGAGCAGTACTTC. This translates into CASSLTSGSYEQYF.

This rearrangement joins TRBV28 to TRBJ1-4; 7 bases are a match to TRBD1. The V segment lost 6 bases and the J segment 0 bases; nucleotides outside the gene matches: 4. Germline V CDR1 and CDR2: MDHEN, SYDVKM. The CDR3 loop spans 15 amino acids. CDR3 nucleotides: TGTGCCAGCAGGAACGGACAGGCAACTAATGAAAAACTGTTTTTT. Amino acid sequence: CASRNGQATNEKLFF.

CDR3 protein: CASSSRTGQDGELFF. CDR3 in DNA: TGTGCCAGCAGTTCGCGGACAGGGCAAGACGGGGAGCTGTTTTTT. The J gene is TRBJ2-2, the V gene TRBV28, with 8 bases aligning to TRBD1. The germline gives CDR1 MDHEN, CDR2 SYDVKM. V shed 4 bases, J shed 7 bases, and the junction held 8 bases outside the gene matches. This CDR3 comprises 15 residues.

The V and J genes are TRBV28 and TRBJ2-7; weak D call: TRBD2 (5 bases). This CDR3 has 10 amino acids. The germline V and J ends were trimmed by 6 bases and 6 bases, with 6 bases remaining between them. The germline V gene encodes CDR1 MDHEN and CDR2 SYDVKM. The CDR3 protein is CASRAGEQYF. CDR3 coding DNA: TGTGCCAGCAGGGCGGGCGAGCAGTACTTC.

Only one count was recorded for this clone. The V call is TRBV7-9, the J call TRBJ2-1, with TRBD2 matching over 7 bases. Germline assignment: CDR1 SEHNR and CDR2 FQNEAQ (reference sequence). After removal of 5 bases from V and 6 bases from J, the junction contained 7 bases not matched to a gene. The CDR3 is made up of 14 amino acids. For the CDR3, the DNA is TGTGCCAGCAGCCTGATGAGCGGGGCCAATGAGCAGTTCTTC. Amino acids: CASSLMSGANEQFF. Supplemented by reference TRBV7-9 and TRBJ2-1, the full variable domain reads DTGVSQNPRHKITKRGQNVTFRCDPISEHNRLYWYRQTLGQGPEFLTYFQNEAQLEKSRLLSDRFSAERPKGSFSTLEIQRTEQGDSAMYLCASSLMSGANEQFFGPGTRLTVL.

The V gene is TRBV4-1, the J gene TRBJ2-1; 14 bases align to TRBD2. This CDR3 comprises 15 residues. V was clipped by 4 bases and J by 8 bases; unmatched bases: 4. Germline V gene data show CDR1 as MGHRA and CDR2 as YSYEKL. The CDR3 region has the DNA TGCGCCAGCAGCCTACGACTAGCGGGAGGGGATGAGCAGTTCTTC. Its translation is CASSLRLAGGDEQFF.